This T cell receptor (beta chain) was captured by sequencing in a study of T cell responses to AZD1222 COVID-19 vaccine. Overall study: Second-dose schedules of about 4 or about 12 weeks were combined.

Study-level results: Spike-specific TCR repertoires showed rising breadth and depth after two AZD1222 doses. Seropositive at baseline were only a handful of AZD1222 recipients.

Remarks on this clone: Its antigen remains unknown.

Sequenced by immunoSEQ multiplex PCR; TCRdb stores in-frame clones only, minus some. The sample gives about 130,000 clones, approximately 88% of which show up once; around 5.9% is in the top ten. This CDR3 has 15 residues. Per the germline V gene, CDR1 is SGHNT and CDR2 is YYREEE (reference sequence). V lost 6 bases and J lost 6; bases outside the gene matches: 10. Sequencing used peripheral blood, obtained on day 0 of AZD1222 vaccination. This chain connects TRBV5-4 to TRBJ1-2; TRBD1 agrees at 11 bases. This receptor was taken from an adult in good health. The CDR3 reads CASKIAGTGGDGYTF. DNA for the CDR3: TGTGCCAGCAAAATCGCCGGGACAGGGGGAGATGGCTACACCTTC.